These 27 T cell receptor beta chains share one sample of origin, sequenced in a study of blood T cell repertoires in COVID-19. Clones were read by immunoSEQ multiplex PCR, and TCRdb kept only the in-frame ones, dropping some. The sample includes about 200,000 clones, 70% to 90% of them seen just once. Sequencing input: peripheral blood. Receptor source: a man in his fifties with COVID-19, enrolled during active disease.

The rearrangement uses TRBV3-1 (or the pseudogene TRBV3-2) and TRBJ1-2; the D is unclear. The germline V gene encodes CDR1 LGHDT and CDR2 YNNKEL (reference sequence). The germline V and J ends were trimmed by 0 bases and 3 bases, with 8 bases remaining between them. The CDR3 totals 14 residues. The CDR3 spells CASSQETGYYGYTF. Written as DNA, the CDR3 is TGTGCCAGCAGCCAAGAAACCGGTTACTATGGCTACACCTTC.

The chain has TRBV2 and TRBJ1-5; D gene ambiguous. CDR1 and CDR2 (germline): SNHLY, FYNNEI. The CDR3 totals 13 residues. The germline V and J ends were trimmed by 7 bases and 7 bases, with 14 bases remaining between them. CDR3 in amino acids: CASKGVSSQPQHF. For the CDR3, the DNA is TGTGCCAGCAAGGGAGTCAGTTCCCAGCCCCAGCATTTT.

V usage is TRBV18 and J usage is TRBJ2-4, with TRBD1 matching over 10 bases. This CDR3 comprises 18 residues. Looked up from germline, CDR1 is KGHSH and CDR2 is LQKENI. V trimming: 5 bases; J trimming: 1 base; junction bases outside the gene matches: 11. Here the CDR3 DNA reads TGTGCCAGCTCAGATGCTGGGACAGGGGTCGGGGCCAAAAACATTCAGTACTTC. It yields the protein CASSDAGTGVGAKNIQYF.

V usage is TRBV29-1 and J usage is TRBJ2-5; TRBD2 agrees at 9 bases. V gave up 4 bases and J gave up 1 base; unmatched junction bases: 7. This CDR3 comprises 15 residues. Germline loops: CDR1 SQVTM, CDR2 ANQGSEA. The CDR3 sequence is CSVGAWREGQETQYF. The CDR3 DNA is TGCAGCGTTGGGGCTTGGCGGGAGGGCCAAGAGACCCAGTACTTC.

The chain employs TRBV28 and TRBJ1-5, with 8 nucleotides matching TRBD1. V lost 6 bases and J lost 6; bases outside the gene matches: 10. Germline V gene data show CDR1 as MDHEN and CDR2 as SYDVKM. The CDR3 consists of 15 residues. This CDR3 is CASSPRTGRSQPQHF. The CDR3 coding sequence is TGTGCCAGCAGCCCCCGGACAGGGCGGTCTCAGCCCCAGCATTTT.

This sequence joins TRBV30 and TRBJ2-7; D possibly corresponds to TRBD2 (6 bases). With 4 bases removed from V and 7 bases from J, the gap between germline ends came to 20 bases. Germline-derived CDR1 and CDR2 are GTSNPN and SVGIG (reference sequence). The CDR3 extends over 14 amino acids. The CDR3 spells CAWTWGEWQREQYF. The CDR3 region has the DNA TGTGCCTGGACTTGGGGGGAGTGGCAGCGGGAGCAGTACTTC.

V and J are TRBV5-5 and TRBJ1-6; D perhaps matches TRBD1 (6 bases). Germline CDR1 and CDR2: SGHKS and YYEKEE (reference sequence). The CDR3 spans 19 residues. The germline V and J ends were trimmed by 0 bases and 10 bases, with 26 bases remaining between them. CDR3 in DNA: TGTGCCAGCAGCTTGGATGGGGATCGGTTTGGGGGGGCGAGATCACCCCTCCACTTT. This sequence encodes CASSLDGDRFGGARSPLHF.

CDR3 bases: TGTGCCAGCAGCCAAGGTCCCGCCGGGGGAGAGACCCAGTACTTC. It specifies CASSQGPAGGETQYF. V and J are TRBV4-2 and TRBJ2-5; D possibly corresponds to TRBD2 (6 bases). Between the trimmed V and J ends, which lost 1 base and 4 bases, there was a span of 13 bases. CDR1 is LGHNA, CDR2 YNFKEQ, per germline. The CDR3 has 15 amino acids.

V and J are TRBV5-1 and TRBJ2-3; 7 bases line up with TRBD2. V trimming: 7 bases; J trimming: 0 bases; junction bases outside the gene matches: 5. CDR1 is SGHRS and CDR2 is YFSETQ in the germline V gene. The CDR3 consists of 14 residues. The CDR3 here is CASLSGISTDTQYF. The CDR3 bases are TGCGCCAGCCTGAGCGGGATAAGCACAGATACGCAGTATTTT.

This clone was seen a single time. The chain couples TRBV27 to TRBJ2-5, with 8 bases lining up with TRBD2. This CDR3 is 17 amino acids long. The germline CDR1 and CDR2 sequences are MNHEY and SMNVEV (reference sequence). The ends lost 10 bases at V and 3 bases at J; junction bases unmatched: 19. CDR3 residues: CAKLEGFTGGPEETQYF. The CDR3, as DNA: TGTGCCAAACTCGAGGGGTTTACGGGGGGGCCGGAAGAGACCCAGTACTTC.

As DNA, the CDR3 is TGTGCCAGCAGCCCGGACAGGGGCAATCAGCCCCAGCATTTT. It is translated as CASSPDRGNQPQHF. The chain carries TRBV6-5 and TRBJ1-5; 8 nucleotides agree with TRBD1. The CDR3 is made up of 14 amino acids. CDR1 MNHEY and CDR2 SVGAGI come from the germline V gene. The V segment lost 6 bases and the J segment 2 bases; nucleotides outside the gene matches: 3.

The V and J genes are TRBV7-2 and TRBJ2-7, with TRBD1 matching 8 bases. The V gene end was trimmed by 5 bases and the J gene end by 5 bases; junction bases not matched to a gene: 11. Germline lookup yields CDR1 SGHTA and CDR2 FQGNSA. There are 15 residues in the CDR3. CDR3 residues: CASSRQGMTGDEQYF. CDR3 nucleotides: TGTGCCAGCAGCCGTCAGGGGATGACAGGGGACGAGCAGTACTTC. Full variable domain (missing parts from reference TRBV7-2 and TRBJ2-7): GAGVSQSPSNKVTEKGKDVELRCDPISGHTALYWYRQSLGQGLEFLIYFQGNSAPDKSGLPSDRFSAERTGGSVSTLTIQRTQQEDSAVYLCASSRQGMTGDEQYFGPGTRLTVT.

The CDR3 bases are TGCAGCGTTGTAGGGGGAAGGGTGAACACTGAAGCTTTCTTT. It translates to CSVVGGRVNTEAFF. The V and J genes are TRBV29-1 and TRBJ1-1; D is perhaps TRBD1 (6 bases). The ends were cut back, 4 bases at V and 0 bases at J, with 12 bases in the middle. Germline assignment: CDR1 SQVTM and CDR2 ANQGSEA. The CDR3 consists of 14 residues. The variable domain in full, completed from reference TRBV29-1 and TRBJ1-1, reads SAVISQKPSRDICQRGTSLTIQCQVDSQVTMMFWYRQQPGQSLTLIATANQGSEATYESGFVIDKFPISRPNLTFSTLTVSNMSPEDSSIYLCSVVGGRVNTEAFFGQGTRLTVV.

V gene TRBV30 combines with J gene TRBJ1-1; TRBD1 matches at 11 bases. Looked up from germline, CDR1 is GTSNPN and CDR2 is SVGIG (reference sequence). CDR3 size: 14 residues. With 3 bases clipped from V and 5 bases from J, the junction kept 5 bases outside the gene matches. This CDR3 is CAWSAGTGGTEAFF. The DNA of the CDR3 is TGTGCCTGGAGCGCCGGGACAGGGGGTACTGAAGCTTTCTTT.

This sequence joins TRBV12-5 and TRBJ1-1, with TRBD1 matching 9 bases. The junction had 8 bases not matched to a gene; V was cut back by 6 bases and J by 6 bases. The CDR3 runs to 14 residues. Germline CDR1 LGHNT, CDR2 FRNRAP. CDR3 in amino acids: CASGKGQGLAEAFF. In DNA form, the CDR3 reads TGTGCTAGTGGAAAAGGACAGGGGTTGGCTGAAGCTTTCTTT.

J is TRBJ2-5 and V is TRBV24-1, with D tentatively TRBD1 (5 bases). The germline gives CDR1 KGHDR, CDR2 SFDVKD. The CDR3 runs 12 residues. Trimming removed 4 bases from V and 9 bases from J, with 11 bases in between. The CDR3 DNA reads TGTGCCACCAGTGACGGTGACAGCCCCCAGTACTTC. This codes for CATSDGDSPQYF.

The CDR3 DNA follows: TGTGCCAGCAGTTTTACCGAATATAAGCGGGGGGGCAGGTGGGCTAAGGGCTACGAGCAGTACTTC. It translates to CASSFTEYKRGGRWAKGYEQYF. J is TRBJ2-7 and V is TRBV28, with TRBD2 matching 10 bases. The CDR3 runs 22 residues. Germline V lookup: CDR1 MDHEN, CDR2 SYDVKM. V gave up 3 bases and J gave up 3 bases; unmatched junction bases: 26.

This chain links TRBV6-1 with TRBJ1-6; 7 nucleotides agree with TRBD1. Germline lookup yields CDR1 MNHNS and CDR2 SASEGT. The CDR3 extends over 16 amino acids. V was clipped by 3 bases and J by 9 bases; unmatched bases: 11. CDR3 in DNA: TGTGCCAGCAGTGATGCCCCTGGACAGGTCACTTCACCCCTCCACTTT. Protein sequence: CASSDAPGQVTSPLHF.

The count of this clone is one. The chain carries TRBV2 and TRBJ2-1, with a weak D call TRBD1 (6 bases). Germline values: CDR1 SNHLY, CDR2 FYNNEI. The CDR3 is 16 amino acids. Trimming took 7 bases from V and 2 from J, leaving 18 bases between them. The CDR3 is CASKPTGRGPYNEQFF. As DNA, the CDR3 is TGTGCCAGCAAACCGACAGGTAGAGGACCCTACAATGAGCAGTTCTTC.

This chain connects TRBV9 to TRBJ1-2; D is unresolved. Trimming left V 1 base short and J 1 base short, with 5 bases between. The CDR3 loop spans 13 amino acids. Germline V gene lookup returns CDR1 SGDLS and CDR2 YYNGEE. The CDR3 nucleotides are TGTGCCAGCAGCGTACGGGTTAACTATGGCTACACCTTC. It yields the protein CASSVRVNYGYTF.

CDR3 in DNA: TGTGCCAGCAGCTTGGAGGGAATCTCCTATGGCTACACCTTC. It is translated as CASSLEGISYGYTF. V is TRBV7-2 and J is TRBJ1-2; D is ambiguous. Looked up from germline, CDR1 is SGHTA and CDR2 is FQGNSA. Trimming took 3 bases from V and 4 from J, leaving 12 bases between them. The CDR3 loop spans 14 amino acids.

The chain uses TRBV14 and TRBJ2-3, with D possibly TRBD2 on 5 matching bases. Trimming took off 0 bases at V and 3 bases at J, with 16 bases between the two ends. The CDR3 runs 17 residues. Germline CDR1 SGHDN, CDR2 FVKESK. CDR3 DNA: TGTGCCAGCAGCCAAGACTGGAGCGGTGGGATGACAGATACGCAGTATTTT. Translating gives CASSQDWSGGMTDTQYF.

The chain links TRBV11-2 to TRBJ1-4; 8 bases align to TRBD1. Germline CDR1 SGHAT, CDR2 FQNNGV. Unmatched junction bases numbered 1, after V lost 2 bases and J lost 5 bases. The CDR3 has 14 residues. CDR3 region: CASSLPGGNEKLFF. Here the CDR3 DNA reads TGTGCCAGCAGCTTACCAGGGGGCAATGAAAAACTGTTTTTT.

The chain uses TRBV6-5 and TRBJ1-4; TRBD1 might be the D (6 bases). The CDR3 spans 14 residues. V was cut by 6 bases and J by 4 bases, with 12 bases left in between. Germline CDR1 MNHEY, CDR2 SVGAGI. CDR3 coding DNA: TGTGCCAGCAGCGGGACAACTAATAATGAAAAACTGTTTTTT. The encoded protein is CASSGTTNNEKLFF.

This chain connects TRBV6-5 to TRBJ2-5; possibly TRBD2 for D (6 bases). Per germline, CDR1 MNHEY and CDR2 SVGAGI. The V end lost 4 bases, the J end lost 5 bases, and 14 bases lay between the germline ends. The CDR3 totals 14 residues. Written as DNA, the CDR3 is TGTGCCAGCAGTTGGCGGGGTCCGGGGGAGACCCAGTACTTC. Translating gives CASSWRGPGETQYF.

The chain links TRBV5-1 to TRBJ2-2, with D perhaps matching TRBD2 (5 bases). Germline assignment: CDR1 SGHRS and CDR2 YFSETQ. V was cut by 5 bases and J by 1 base, with 12 bases left in between. The CDR3 is 15 amino acids. The CDR3 is CASSPHGKNTGELFF. In nucleotides, the CDR3 is TGCGCCAGCAGTCCCCACGGGAAGAACACCGGGGAGCTGTTTTTT.

The rearrangement uses TRBV6-1 and TRBJ2-3, with unresolved D. Trimming pared 3 bases from V and 5 bases from J, leaving 6 bases between. The CDR3 sequence is 12 residues long. The germline CDR1 and CDR2 sequences are MNHNS and SASEGT. DNA of the CDR3: TGTGCCAGCAGTGACAGAGGAGATACGCAGTATTTT. Protein: CASSDRGDTQYF.